A selection of T cell receptor beta chains follows, all from one sample in a study of monozygotic twins with inflammatory bowel disease. TCRdb re-called the 5' RACE reads and shows each CDR3 protein once, DNA omitted. Its listing shows over 110,000 distinct CDR3 sequences. The sequenced material came from blood. The receptors shown here come from a human donor with ulcerative colitis or Crohn's disease, or a healthy co-twin of an affected twin (not recorded which). CDR3s include the opening cysteine and the closing phenylalanine or tryptophan. The order of the fields is V gene, J gene, clone size, CDR3 protein. For some rows the clone size is stated as once, few or many, or as a class when expanded; others skip it.

V: TRBV7-2; J: TRBJ1-6; size: -; CDR3: CASSLDDRRNSPLHF
V: TRBV20-1; J: TRBJ1-1; size: -; CDR3: CSARGSRTAATEAFF
V: TRBV20-1; J: TRBJ1-3; size: -; CDR3: CSASFPSSGNTIYF
V: TRBV5-1; J: TRBJ2-5; size: -; CDR3: CASSLDPRETQYF
V: TRBV6-1; J: TRBJ2-2; size: -; CDR3: CASITGTLNTGELFF
V: TRBV5-1; J: TRBJ2-7; size: -; CDR3: CASSPGTGDYEQYF
V: TRBV27; J: TRBJ2-7; size: -; CDR3: CASSPSTGVRVYEQYF
V: TRBV27; J: TRBJ2-4; size: -; CDR3: CASSSRDYKNIQYF
V: TRBV4-3; J: TRBJ2-1; size: -; CDR3: CASSQIPSGGANEQFF
V: TRBV11-3; J: TRBJ2-7; size: -; CDR3: CASSLAAGPYSYEQYF
V: TRBV30; J: TRBJ1-5; size: -; CDR3: CAWSVQGDQPQHF
V: TRBV5-1; J: TRBJ2-5; size: -; CDR3: CASSLGAIQETQYF
V: TRBV20-1; J: TRBJ2-7; size: -; CDR3: CSARETGTTTYEQYF
V: TRBV20-1; J: TRBJ2-1; size: -; CDR3: CSARGLAGVTEQFF
V: TRBV2; J: TRBJ2-3; size: -; CDR3: CASSGGAAVERTLLYQDTQYF
V: TRBV5-4; J: TRBJ2-5; size: -; CDR3: CASTRGLGETQYF
V: TRBV18; J: TRBJ1-6; size: -; CDR3: CASSPPSRGRNSPLHF
V: TRBV11-2; J: TRBJ2-2; size: -; CDR3: CASSLEGGNTGELFF
V: TRBV19; J: TRBJ1-3; size: -; CDR3: CASSNPGQSGNTIYF
V: TRBV24-1; J: TRBJ2-4; size: -; CDR3: CATSAGHGLNIQYF
V: TRBV2; J: TRBJ2-7; size: medium-sized; CDR3: CASTERGGAYEQYF
V: TRBV11-2; J: TRBJ2-1; size: -; CDR3: CASSLIIRTSWHEQFF
V: TRBV4-2; J: TRBJ2-5; size: -; CDR3: CASSQGDGQETQYF
V: TRBV19; J: TRBJ1-5; size: -; CDR3: CASSIRENQPQHF
V: TRBV20-1; J: TRBJ2-3; size: -; CDR3: CSARSGEDTQYF
V: TRBV6-2/TRBV6-3; J: TRBJ1-2; size: -; CDR3: CASSTLRLDGRSNYGYTF
V: TRBV5-4; J: TRBJ2-3; size: -; CDR3: CASSRGGSTDTQYF
V: TRBV7-2; J: TRBJ2-7; size: -; CDR3: CASSLTGVTYEQYF
V: TRBV5-1; J: TRBJ2-2; size: -; CDR3: CASSLQASGGAIGELFF
V: TRBV7-8; J: TRBJ2-1; size: -; CDR3: CASSLPRGGADEQFF
V: TRBV4-1; J: TRBJ1-2; size: -; CDR3: CASSQADGGSSGYTF
V: TRBV5-6; J: TRBJ2-1; size: -; CDR3: CASSSAGTRYNEQFF
V: TRBV7-7; J: TRBJ2-5; size: -; CDR3: CASSPRTGVPLETQYF
V: TRBV4-1; J: TRBJ2-1; size: -; CDR3: CASSQDKGASRSYNEQFF
V: TRBV3-1; J: TRBJ2-5; size: -; CDR3: CASSPYDNQKTQYF
V: TRBV10-2; J: TRBJ1-3; size: -; CDR3: CASLLGGLSGNTIYF
V: TRBV27; J: TRBJ2-3; size: -; CDR3: CASSLSGTTDTQYF
V: TRBV5-1; J: TRBJ2-7; size: -; CDR3: CASSSLRGGAANEQYF
V: TRBV11-2; J: TRBJ2-1; size: -; CDR3: CASSLGQSYSYNEQFF
V: TRBV25-1; J: TRBJ2-3; size: -; CDR3: CASSEHGTLTQYF
V: TRBV18; J: TRBJ1-4; size: -; CDR3: CASQTGPGNEKLFF
V: TRBV6-5; J: TRBJ2-5; size: -; CDR3: CASSYSSLLGTQYF
V: TRBV7-9; J: TRBJ1-1; size: -; CDR3: CASSTGTGITEAFF
V: TRBV5-1; J: TRBJ2-1; size: -; CDR3: CASSKTGQSYNEQFF
V: TRBV10-2; J: TRBJ1-2; size: -; CDR3: CASSGQGANRYGYTF
V: TRBV20-1; J: TRBJ1-2; size: -; CDR3: CSAGGGDNYGYTF
V: TRBV5-1; J: TRBJ2-2; size: -; CDR3: CASSFSPAGPTGELFF